A selection of T cell receptor beta chains follows, all from one sample in a study of response to subunit inactivated influenza vaccine. A single record per CDR3 protein comes from TCRdb applying MiXCR to the RT-PCR reads. The sample has about 500,000 distinct CDR3 sequences, more than 7% seen once; the top ten hold 10% to 15%. The specimen comprised PBMCs from blood, sampled about 23 months after vaccination. Source of these receptors: a man between 45 and 75 years old who received an inactivated influenza vaccine. Each CDR3 is given with its conserved first and last residue. The order of the fields is D gene, V gene, clone size, J gene, CDR3 protein, CDR3 DNA. The D gene is left open where the match is weak. Clone size is not always given. Where it is, it says once, few, many or a class for expanded clones.

D gene: .
V gene: TRBV30
clone size: .
J gene: TRBJ1-6
CDR3 protein: CAWSRNRNSPLHF
CDR3 DNA: TGTGCCTGGAGTAGGAATCGAAATTCACCCCTCCACTTT

D gene: .
V gene: TRBV20-1
clone size: .
J gene: TRBJ2-5
CDR3 protein: CSARDGLSSQETQYF
CDR3 DNA: TGCAGTGCTAGAGATGGACTCTCGTCTCAAGAGACCCAGTACTTC

D gene: TRBD1
V gene: TRBV29-1
clone size: many
J gene: TRBJ1-1
CDR3 protein: CSVDMDRASEAFF
CDR3 DNA: TGCAGCGTTGATATGGACAGGGCGTCTGAAGCTTTCTTT

D gene: .
V gene: TRBV6-2/TRBV6-3
clone size: many
J gene: TRBJ1-1
CDR3 protein: CASSYPGLSNTEAFF
CDR3 DNA: TGTGCCAGCAGTTACCCCGGACTCTCGAACACTGAAGCTTTCTTT

D gene: .
V gene: TRBV20-1
clone size: few
J gene: TRBJ2-4
CDR3 protein: CSARVGGSRDIQYF
CDR3 DNA: TGCAGTGCTAGAGTCGGGGGATCTCGCGACATTCAGTACTTC

D gene: .
V gene: TRBV5-1
clone size: .
J gene: TRBJ1-1
CDR3 protein: CASSLPTVNTEAFF
CDR3 DNA: TGCGCCAGCAGCCTGCCTACAGTGAACACTGAAGCTTTCTTT

D gene: .
V gene: TRBV2
clone size: few
J gene: TRBJ2-3
CDR3 protein: CASSEQVADTQYF
CDR3 DNA: TGTGCCAGCAGTGAACAGGTGGCAGATACGCAGTATTTT

D gene: .
V gene: TRBV5-6
clone size: many
J gene: TRBJ2-5
CDR3 protein: CASSLVSGNQETQYF
CDR3 DNA: TGTGCCAGCAGCTTGGTTTCAGGCAACCAAGAGACCCAGTACTTC

D gene: .
V gene: TRBV29-1
clone size: few
J gene: TRBJ2-5
CDR3 protein: CSVGRSLQETQYF
CDR3 DNA: TGCAGCGTTGGCCGGTCCCTCCAAGAGACCCAGTACTTC

D gene: .
V gene: TRBV5-6
clone size: .
J gene: TRBJ2-7
CDR3 protein: CASSSRTILITYEQYF
CDR3 DNA: TGTGCCAGCAGCTCCCGGACTATCTTAATAACCTACGAGCAGTACTTC

D gene: TRBD1
V gene: TRBV4-2
clone size: many
J gene: TRBJ2-7
CDR3 protein: CASSQGQGDYEQYF
CDR3 DNA: TGTGCCAGCAGCCAAGGACAGGGGGACTACGAGCAGTACTTC

D gene: .
V gene: TRBV28
clone size: many
J gene: TRBJ2-3
CDR3 protein: CASSSDSTDTQYF
CDR3 DNA: TGTGCCAGCAGTTCCGACAGCACAGATACGCAGTATTTT

D gene: TRBD2
V gene: TRBV4-3
clone size: many
J gene: TRBJ2-1
CDR3 protein: CASSQGTRSYNEQFF
CDR3 DNA: TGCGCCAGCAGCCAAGGGACTAGGAGTTACAATGAGCAGTTCTTC

D gene: .
V gene: TRBV7-2
clone size: .
J gene: TRBJ2-7
CDR3 protein: CASSSPPTGSYEQYF
CDR3 DNA: TGTGCCAGCAGCTCCCCACCCACGGGTTCCTACGAGCAGTACTTC

D gene: .
V gene: TRBV20-1
clone size: .
J gene: TRBJ2-1
CDR3 protein: CSATPTGLTYNEQFF
CDR3 DNA: TGCAGTGCTACTCCGACAGGTCTTACCTACAATGAGCAGTTCTTC

D gene: .
V gene: TRBV6-5
clone size: few
J gene: TRBJ2-3
CDR3 protein: CASSYSATRTDTQYF
CDR3 DNA: TGTGCCAGCAGTTACTCTGCTACCCGCACAGATACGCAGTATTTT

D gene: TRBD2
V gene: TRBV4-2
clone size: .
J gene: TRBJ2-1
CDR3 protein: CASSQELAGAPGGFDEQFF
CDR3 DNA: TGTGCCAGCAGCCAAGAACTAGCGGGAGCCCCAGGTGGGTTCGATGAGCAGTTCTTC

D gene: .
V gene: TRBV3-1
clone size: .
J gene: TRBJ2-3
CDR3 protein: CASSPEGGSTDTQYF
CDR3 DNA: TGTGCCAGCAGCCCCGAGGGGGGAAGCACAGATACGCAGTATTTT

D gene: TRBD2
V gene: TRBV20-1
clone size: few
J gene: TRBJ2-7
CDR3 protein: CSARLYTSVEQYF
CDR3 DNA: TGCAGTGCTAGATTATACACTAGCGTCGAGCAGTACTTC

D gene: TRBD1
V gene: TRBV20-1
clone size: few
J gene: TRBJ2-1
CDR3 protein: CSASRQGAWNEQFF
CDR3 DNA: TGCAGTGCCTCGAGACAGGGGGCATGGAATGAGCAGTTCTTC

D gene: .
V gene: TRBV12-3/TRBV12-4
clone size: .
J gene: TRBJ2-2
CDR3 protein: CASSLTGSGELFF
CDR3 DNA: TGTGCCAGCAGTTTAACAGGGAGCGGGGAGCTGTTTTTT

D gene: TRBD1
V gene: TRBV28
clone size: few
J gene: TRBJ2-7
CDR3 protein: CASIETGTGRHEQYF
CDR3 DNA: TGTGCCAGCATTGAAACCGGGACAGGGCGGCACGAGCAGTACTTC

D gene: .
V gene: TRBV15
clone size: few
J gene: TRBJ2-2
CDR3 protein: CATSRDGLGAGELFF
CDR3 DNA: TGTGCCACCAGCAGAGATGGTCTCGGGGCCGGGGAGCTGTTTTTT

D gene: TRBD1
V gene: TRBV7-2
clone size: .
J gene: TRBJ1-2
CDR3 protein: CASSRGQGRSTF
CDR3 DNA: TGTGCCAGCAGCAGGGGACAGGGCAGATCGACCTTC

D gene: TRBD1
V gene: TRBV4-1
clone size: .
J gene: TRBJ2-7
CDR3 protein: CASSQLLGQGKQYF
CDR3 DNA: TGCGCCAGCAGCCAACTCCTGGGACAGGGGAAGCAGTACTTT

D gene: .
V gene: TRBV9
clone size: few
J gene: TRBJ2-2
CDR3 protein: CASSVAQAATGELFF
CDR3 DNA: TGTGCCAGCAGCGTAGCGCAGGCCGCCACCGGGGAGCTGTTTTTT

D gene: .
V gene: TRBV20-1
clone size: few
J gene: TRBJ2-2
CDR3 protein: CSANKGLGTGELFF
CDR3 DNA: TGCAGTGCTAACAAGGGGCTGGGCACCGGGGAGCTGTTTTTT

D gene: .
V gene: TRBV5-1
clone size: .
J gene: TRBJ2-5
CDR3 protein: CASSLRQTLQETQYF
CDR3 DNA: TGCGCCAGCAGCTTGAGGCAGACTCTCCAAGAGACCCAGTACTTC

D gene: TRBD2
V gene: TRBV11-1
clone size: many
J gene: TRBJ2-1
CDR3 protein: CASSLSFLRRRGTYNEQFF
CDR3 DNA: TGTGCCAGCAGCTTATCGTTTTTACGTCGGCGGGGGACCTACAATGAGCAGTTCTTC

D gene: TRBD1
V gene: TRBV29-1
clone size: once
J gene: TRBJ1-1
CDR3 protein: CSVEFRDRENTEAFF
CDR3 DNA: TGCAGCGTTGAATTCCGGGACAGGGAGAACACTGAAGCTTTCTTT

D gene: TRBD1
V gene: TRBV4-1
clone size: .
J gene: TRBJ2-5
CDR3 protein: CASSQWDRGYETQYF
CDR3 DNA: TGCGCCAGCAGCCAATGGGACAGGGGTTACGAGACCCAGTACTTC

D gene: TRBD1
V gene: TRBV4-3
clone size: .
J gene: TRBJ1-5
CDR3 protein: CASSQNTGTGYQPQHF
CDR3 DNA: TGCGCCAGCAGCCAAAACACCGGGACAGGATATCAGCCCCAGCATTTT

D gene: .
V gene: TRBV7-8
clone size: .
J gene: TRBJ2-3
CDR3 protein: CASSLAGGGGDTQYF
CDR3 DNA: TGTGCCAGCAGCTTAGCGGGGGGCGGGGGAGATACGCAGTATTTT

D gene: .
V gene: TRBV9
clone size: few
J gene: TRBJ2-2
CDR3 protein: CASSVAPRGTGELFF
CDR3 DNA: TGTGCCAGCAGCGTTGCCCCCCGGGGCACCGGGGAGCTGTTTTTT

D gene: .
V gene: TRBV20-1
clone size: many
J gene: TRBJ2-5
CDR3 protein: CSAPLPRGETQYF
CDR3 DNA: TGCAGTGCCCCCCTCCCCAGGGGCGAGACCCAGTACTTC

D gene: .
V gene: TRBV13
clone size: few
J gene: TRBJ1-2
CDR3 protein: CASSLRIASAGYGYTF
CDR3 DNA: TGTGCCAGCAGCTTAAGGATTGCCTCGGCGGGCTATGGCTACACCTTC

D gene: .
V gene: TRBV5-6
clone size: .
J gene: TRBJ2-3
CDR3 protein: CASSFRGPLRTDTQYF
CDR3 DNA: TGTGCCAGCAGCTTCAGGGGCCCCCTGCGCACAGATACGCAGTATTTT

D gene: .
V gene: TRBV5-5
clone size: few
J gene: TRBJ1-1
CDR3 protein: CASSFQTARGAEAFF
CDR3 DNA: TGTGCCAGCAGCTTTCAGACCGCCAGGGGTGCTGAAGCTTTCTTT

D gene: .
V gene: TRBV12-3/TRBV12-4
clone size: .
J gene: TRBJ2-7
CDR3 protein: CDKIGQRGTLHYEQYF
CDR3 DNA: TGTGACAAAATCGGGCAGCGCGGGACCCTACACTACGAGCAGTACTTC

D gene: .
V gene: TRBV7-9
clone size: .
J gene: TRBJ2-5
CDR3 protein: CASSLADREGETQYF
CDR3 DNA: TGTGCCAGCAGCTTAGCAGACAGGGAGGGAGAGACCCAGTACTTC

D gene: .
V gene: TRBV3-1
clone size: .
J gene: TRBJ1-2
CDR3 protein: CASSQGQAANYGYTF
CDR3 DNA: TGTGCCAGCAGCCAAGGGCAGGCCGCTAACTATGGCTACACCTTC

D gene: .
V gene: TRBV5-1
clone size: few
J gene: TRBJ2-3
CDR3 protein: CASSFAGDDTQYF
CDR3 DNA: TGCGCCAGCAGCTTTGCCGGGGACGATACGCAGTATTTT

D gene: .
V gene: TRBV10-3
clone size: .
J gene: TRBJ2-7
CDR3 protein: CAIRGEVEQYF
CDR3 DNA: TGTGCCATCAGGGGCGAGGTAGAGCAGTACTTC

D gene: .
V gene: TRBV20-1
clone size: .
J gene: TRBJ2-7
CDR3 protein: CSARGAGQLYEQYF
CDR3 DNA: TGCAGTGCTAGAGGAGCGGGACAACTCTACGAGCAGTACTTC

D gene: TRBD1
V gene: TRBV14
clone size: .
J gene: TRBJ2-1
CDR3 protein: CASSPYRGAEQFF
CDR3 DNA: TGTGCCAGCAGCCCGTACAGGGGGGCTGAGCAGTTCTTC